Below are 30 T cell receptor beta chains sequenced from a single sample in a study of T cell changes during pregnancy in multiple sclerosis. TCRdb's copy holds only in-frame clones and misses some; the assay was immunoSEQ multiplex PCR. The sample lists roughly 80,000 clones, around 93% occurring once. The input for sequencing was peripheral blood, taken in the second trimester of pregnancy. These TCRs come from a female donor with multiple sclerosis, enrolled in a pregnancy study.

The chain couples TRBV6-1 to TRBJ1-3; D ambiguous. The CDR3 totals 14 residues. Between the trimmed V and J ends, which lost 3 bases and 2 bases, there was a span of 8 bases. The germline V gene encodes CDR1 MNHNS and CDR2 SASEGT. In DNA, the CDR3 is TGTGCCAGCAGTGATGGGCTCGCTGGAAACACCATATATTTT. It yields the protein CASSDGLAGNTIYF.

The CDR3 is CASSSDTANYGYTF. CDR3 nucleotide sequence: TGTGCCAGCAGCTCGGACACGGCTAACTATGGCTACACCTTC. The genes are TRBV7-8 and TRBJ1-2; tentatively, D is TRBD1 (5 bases). Trimming took 4 bases from V and 0 from J, leaving 9 bases between them. The CDR3 covers 14 residues. In germline, CDR1 is SGHVS, CDR2 FQNEAQ.

This rearrangement joins TRBV27 to TRBJ2-7; possible D gene TRBD1, 5 bases. This CDR3 comprises 15 residues. V was trimmed by 7 bases and J by 0 bases, leaving 16 bases between them. Germline V gives CDR1 MNHEY, CDR2 SMNVEV (reference sequence). The CDR3 spells CASKDAGINSYEQYF. Here the CDR3 DNA reads TGTGCCAGCAAGGACGCAGGGATCAACTCCTACGAGCAGTACTTC.

V is TRBV18 and J is TRBJ2-3; a weak D match, TRBD2 (5 bases). V was clipped by 10 bases and J by 1 base, with 9 bases between them. The CDR3 is made up of 12 amino acids. From germline, CDR1 is KGHSH and CDR2 LQKENI. The CDR3 sequence: CATTGGTDTQYF. CDR3 coding DNA: TGTGCCACCACCGGGGGCACAGATACGCAGTATTTT.

This chain joins TRBV5-5 and TRBJ1-6; D gene unclear. The V end was cut by 4 bases, the J end by 9 bases, with 14 bases between. The CDR3 extends over 14 amino acids. Germline CDR1 and CDR2: SGHKS and YYEKEE (reference sequence). The CDR3 DNA reads as TGTGCCAGCAGCCGAGGACCTGAGGGTTCACCCCTCCACTTT. It codes for CASSRGPEGSPLHF.

This clone was found once. The chain joins TRBV4-2 to TRBJ1-1, with unresolved D. The V gene lost 0 bases and the J gene lost 0 bases, with 8 bases spanning the gap. The CDR3 is 15 amino acids. Germline V CDR1 and CDR2: LGHNA, YNFKEQ. The CDR3 protein is CASSQDGEMNTEAFF. CDR3 nucleotides: TGTGCCAGCAGCCAAGACGGAGAGATGAACACTGAAGCTTTCTTT.

The J gene is TRBJ2-5, the V gene TRBV4-1; 7 bases are shared with TRBD1. The CDR3 runs to 13 residues. The J segment lost 2 bases and the V segment lost 4 bases, leaving 1 base of the junction unmatched. Per germline, CDR1 MGHRA and CDR2 YSYEKL. CDR3 DNA: TGCGCCAGCAGCCTGGGACAGCAAGAGACCCAGTACTTC. Protein sequence: CASSLGQQETQYF.

V gene TRBV13 combines with J gene TRBJ2-1; 11 bases line up with TRBD2. CDR1 is PRHDT and CDR2 is FYEKMQ in the germline V gene (reference sequence). Germline trimming cut 4 bases from V and 5 bases from J; bases unmatched to any gene: 1. There are 14 residues in the CDR3. CDR3 nucleotides: TGTGCCAGCAGCTATAGCGGGGGGGACAATGAGCAGTTCTTC. Translated: CASSYSGGDNEQFF.

V and J are TRBV9 and TRBJ2-7; D perhaps matches TRBD1 (6 bases). The CDR3 has 14 amino acids. The germline gives CDR1 SGDLS, CDR2 YYNGEE. Trimming removed 3 bases from V and 4 bases from J, with 14 bases in between. The CDR3 DNA follows: TGTGCCAGCAGCGGTCAGGGGCTGGATTACGAGCAGTACTTC. This codes for CASSGQGLDYEQYF.

This rearrangement joins TRBV20-1 to TRBJ1-5, with D hard to call. The germline gives CDR1 DFQATT, CDR2 SNEGSKA (reference sequence). V lost 7 bases and J lost 4, with 8 bases in between. This CDR3 is 11 amino acids long. CDR3 coding DNA: TGCAGTGTAGGCAGGAATCAGCCCCAGCATTTT. Protein sequence: CSVGRNQPQHF.

V is TRBV6-5 and J is TRBJ1-2; D is uncertain. The germline V gene encodes CDR1 MNHEY and CDR2 SVGAGI. The V end was cut by 5 bases, the J end by 8 bases, with 21 bases between. This CDR3 is built from 15 residues. The CDR3: CASSHGVTSGSGYTF. As DNA, the CDR3 is TGTGCCAGCAGTCACGGGGTTACAAGCGGATCCGGCTACACCTTC.

This sequence joins TRBV5-8 and TRBJ1-4, with D possibly TRBD1 on 5 matching bases. This CDR3 has 17 amino acids. Germline CDR1 SGHTS, CDR2 YDEGEE. Trimming removed 1 base from V and 6 bases from J, with 19 bases in between. The CDR3 spells CASSLRAWGEEYEKLFF. The DNA for the CDR3 is TGTGCCAGCAGCTTGAGGGCGTGGGGGGAGGAGTATGAAAAACTGTTTTTT.

The J gene is TRBJ1-2, the V gene TRBV2; D call uncertain. V lost 1 base and J lost 5, with 11 bases in between. This CDR3 is 14 amino acids long. Germline V gene lookup returns CDR1 SNHLY and CDR2 FYNNEI. The CDR3 is CASSEVQSIYGYTF. The CDR3 region has the DNA TGTGCCAGCAGTGAAGTACAGTCAATATATGGCTACACCTTC.

The CDR3 region has the DNA TGTGCCAGCTCGCTACAGGGGATAAACACTGAAGCTTTCTTT. As protein: CASSLQGINTEAFF. The chain uses TRBV18 and TRBJ1-1; 7 bases agree with TRBD1. The CDR3 has 14 residues. V lost 6 bases and J lost 2; bases outside the gene matches: 6. From germline, CDR1 is KGHSH and CDR2 LQKENI.

The chain combines TRBV15 with TRBJ2-7; TRBD1 aligns across 7 bases. Germline CDR1 LNHNV, CDR2 YYDKDF (reference sequence). Germline trimming cut 0 bases from V and 2 bases from J; bases unmatched to any gene: 4. This CDR3 contains 15 residues. The DNA for the CDR3 is TGTGCCACCAGCAGAGATGCGACAGGGACCTACGAGCAGTACTTC. Protein product: CATSRDATGTYEQYF. Drawing the rest from reference TRBV15 and TRBJ2-7, the complete variable domain is DAMVIQNPRYQVTQFGKPVTLSCSQTLNHNVMYWYQQKSSQAPKLLFHYYDKDFNNEADTPDNFQSRRPNTSFCFLDIRSPGLGDTAMYLCATSRDATGTYEQYFGPGTRLTVT.

This clone appeared once. This sequence joins TRBV29-1 and TRBJ1-2; no reliable D call. V lost 8 bases, J lost 6 bases, and 22 bases lay in between. The CDR3 totals 14 residues. Germline V gene data show CDR1 as SQVTM and CDR2 as ANQGSEA. This chain's CDR3 is CSPTLPLLDNGYTF. As DNA, the CDR3 is TGCAGCCCAACATTACCCCTGCTCGATAATGGCTACACCTTC. The full variable domain, in which reference TRBV29-1 and TRBJ1-2 provide the parts outside the CDR3, is SAVISQKPSRDICQRGTSLTIQCQVDSQVTMMFWYRQQPGQSLTLIATANQGSEATYESGFVIDKFPISRPNLTFSTLTVSNMSPEDSSIYLCSPTLPLLDNGYTFGSGTRLTVV.

This clone was observed once. The V gene is TRBV7-8, the J gene TRBJ1-3; TRBD1 might be the D (6 bases). V dropped 5 bases and J dropped 2 bases, with 13 bases sitting between them. The CDR3 extends over 15 amino acids. CDR1 and CDR2 from the germline V gene are SGHVS and FQNEAQ. The CDR3 is CASSLGQTTGNTIYF. CDR3 DNA: TGTGCCAGCAGCCTCGGACAGACAACTGGAAACACCATATATTTT.

The J gene is TRBJ1-6, the V gene TRBV7-9; 10 bases fit TRBD1. V shed 2 bases and J 4 bases; nucleotides not matched to a gene: 5. The germline gives CDR1 SEHNR, CDR2 FQNEAQ (reference sequence). There are 17 residues in the CDR3. CDR3 sequence (DNA): TGTGCCAGCAGCTTATTTCGGACAGGGGGTTATAATTCACCCCTCCACTTT. This codes for CASSLFRTGGYNSPLHF. Full variable domain (outside the CDR3, taken from reference TRBV7-9 and TRBJ1-6): DTGVSQNPRHKITKRGQNVTFRCDPISEHNRLYWYRQTLGQGPEFLTYFQNEAQLEKSRLLSDRFSAERPKGSFSTLEIQRTEQGDSAMYLCASSLFRTGGYNSPLHFGNGTRLTVT.

The chain recombines TRBV7-9 with TRBJ2-1, with 7 nucleotides matching TRBD1. The CDR3 has 15 residues. The germline V gene encodes CDR1 SEHNR and CDR2 FQNEAQ (reference sequence). Trimming took 1 base from V and 4 from J; bases not matched to a gene: 4. As DNA, the CDR3 is TGTGCCAGCAGCTTAGTCCCAGGGGGATACAATGAGCAGTTCTTC. It is translated as CASSLVPGGYNEQFF.

This chain joins TRBV18 and TRBJ2-2, with TRBD2 matching over 7 bases. This CDR3 spans 17 amino acids. Germline V gene data show CDR1 as KGHSH and CDR2 as LQKENI. J lost 6 bases, V lost 5 bases, and 15 bases had no gene match. The CDR3 sequence: CASSSSIIAAGAGELFF. The CDR3 DNA reads as TGTGCCAGCTCATCAAGTATTATAGCGGCGGGGGCCGGGGAGCTGTTTTTT.

This clone was observed a single time. The chain uses TRBV7-9 and TRBJ1-4; 8 bases map to TRBD1. V was clipped by 5 bases and J by 5 bases; unmatched bases: 10. The length of the CDR3 is 16 residues. Germline CDR1 and CDR2: SEHNR and FQNEAQ (reference sequence). The CDR3 reads CASSLHRGALNEKLFF. The CDR3 nucleotides read TGTGCCAGCAGCCTCCACAGGGGGGCCCTAAATGAAAAACTGTTTTTT.

This clone was found once. The chain employs TRBV27 and TRBJ2-1, with 8 bases fitting TRBD1. Losses at the gene ends were 5 bases for V and 2 bases for J; bases not matched to a gene: 5. The germline gives CDR1 MNHEY, CDR2 SMNVEV (reference sequence). The CDR3 loop spans 15 amino acids. CDR3 amino acids: CASSVRDRPYNEQFF. The CDR3 nucleotides are TGTGCCAGCAGTGTCCGGGACAGGCCCTACAATGAGCAGTTCTTC.

This chain joins TRBV9 and TRBJ2-1; possibly TRBD2 for D (6 bases). CDR1 is SGDLS and CDR2 is YYNGEE in the germline V gene. The CDR3 covers 17 residues. V lost 0 bases and J 6 bases, leaving 19 bases between the germline ends. Here the CDR3 reads CASSVATGVVGVNEQFF. In nucleotides, the CDR3 is TGTGCCAGCAGCGTAGCAACGGGGGTTGTGGGGGTCAATGAGCAGTTCTTC.

This sequence joins TRBV27 and TRBJ1-2; 7 bases line up with TRBD1. Germline lookup yields CDR1 MNHEY and CDR2 SMNVEV (reference sequence). The CDR3 contains 15 residues. With V trimmed by 0 bases and J by 5 bases, 6 bases remained unmatched. The CDR3 is CASSLSNTGVYGYTF. The CDR3 nucleotides read TGTGCCAGCAGTTTATCGAACACAGGGGTATATGGCTACACCTTC.

The chain employs TRBV5-8 and TRBJ1-5; 7 bases agree with TRBD1. Germline CDR1 and CDR2: SGHTS and YDEGEE. With 4 bases clipped from V and 7 bases from J, the junction kept 14 bases outside the gene matches. The CDR3 is made up of 16 amino acids. The CDR3 sequence is CASSVVLNRGGQPQHF. CDR3 DNA: TGTGCCAGCAGCGTCGTACTAAACAGGGGAGGCCAGCCCCAGCATTTT. Looking up the rest from reference TRBV5-8 and TRBJ1-5 gives the full variable domain: EAGVTQSPTHLIKTRGQQATLRCSPISGHTSVYWYQQALGLGLQFLLWYDEGEERNRGNFPPRFSGRQFPNYSSELNVNALELEDSALYLCASSVVLNRGGQPQHFGDGTRLSIL.

This clone was picked up one time. V gene TRBV4-2 combines with J gene TRBJ1-5; maybe TRBD1 (6 bases). Germline V gives CDR1 LGHNA, CDR2 YNFKEQ. The CDR3 totals 17 residues. The V end lost 1 base, the J end lost 4 bases, and 17 bases lay between the germline ends. The CDR3 DNA reads TGTGCCAGCAGCCAAGTCCTACCAGGGGAGAAAAATCAGCCCCAGCATTTT. Translation gives CASSQVLPGEKNQPQHF.

CDR3 region: CSETSGIEAFF. The CDR3 nucleotides read TGCAGTGAGACCTCAGGGATTGAAGCTTTCTTT. The chain combines TRBV20-1 with TRBJ1-1; TRBD1 is a possible D gene (5 bases). V lost 7 bases and J lost 7, with 13 bases in between. This CDR3 has 11 residues. Looked up from germline, CDR1 is DFQATT and CDR2 is SNEGSKA (reference sequence).

This chain uses TRBV2 with TRBJ1-1; no definite D call. Trimming shortened V by 1 base and J by 1 base, and 4 bases separated the two germline ends. CDR1 and CDR2 from the germline V gene are SNHLY and FYNNEI. The CDR3 has 13 amino acids. CDR3 nucleotide sequence: TGTGCCAGCAGTGAAGAGCGGAACACTGAAGCTTTCTTT. Protein: CASSEERNTEAFF.

The chain joins TRBV7-2 to TRBJ2-3; D might be TRBD2 (5 bases). Germline CDR1 SGHTA, CDR2 FQGNSA. The CDR3 totals 18 residues. Trimming removed 1 base at V and 0 bases at J, with 17 bases between. The CDR3 sequence is CASSLETGLVSSTDTQYF. CDR3 sequence (DNA): TGTGCCAGCAGCTTAGAGACCGGACTCGTATCTAGCACAGATACGCAGTATTTT. The whole variable domain, remainder taken from reference TRBV7-2 and TRBJ2-3, is GAGVSQSPSNKVTEKGKDVELRCDPISGHTALYWYRQSLGQGLEFLIYFQGNSAPDKSGLPSDRFSAERTGGSVSTLTIQRTQQEDSAVYLCASSLETGLVSSTDTQYFGPGTRLTVL.

The chain recombines TRBV5-1 with TRBJ2-2; 14 positions match TRBD2. The CDR3 has 20 amino acids. With 0 bases clipped from V and 6 bases from J, the junction kept 13 bases outside the gene matches. Germline V gene sequence: CDR1 SGHRS, CDR2 YFSETQ. The CDR3 nucleotides are TGCGCCAGCAGCTTGGTCGCCCCGGGACTAGCGGGGGTAAGGGCCGGGGAGCTGTTTTTT. Its translation: CASSLVAPGLAGVRAGELFF.